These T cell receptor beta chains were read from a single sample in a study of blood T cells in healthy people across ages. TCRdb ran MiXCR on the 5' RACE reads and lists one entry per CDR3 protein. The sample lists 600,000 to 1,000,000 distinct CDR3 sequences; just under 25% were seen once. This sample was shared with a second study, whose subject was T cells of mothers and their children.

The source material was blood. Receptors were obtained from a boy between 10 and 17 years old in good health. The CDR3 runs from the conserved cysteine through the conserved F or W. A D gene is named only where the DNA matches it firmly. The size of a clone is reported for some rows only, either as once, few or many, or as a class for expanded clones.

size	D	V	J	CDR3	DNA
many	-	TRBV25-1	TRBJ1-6	CASSGPPNSPLHF	TGTGCCAGCAGTGGGCCACCCAATTCACCCCTCCACTTT
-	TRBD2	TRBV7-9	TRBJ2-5	CASSPPGLEEDETQYF	TGTGCCAGCAGCCCCCCGGGACTAGAGGAAGACGAGACCCAGTACTTC
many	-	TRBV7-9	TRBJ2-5	CASSYVVDQETQYF	TGTGCCAGCAGCTATGTGGTGGATCAAGAGACCCAGTACTTC
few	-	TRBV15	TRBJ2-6	CATSEGRGSGANVLTF	TGTGCCACCAGCGAGGGGCGGGGTTCTGGGGCCAACGTCCTGACTTTC
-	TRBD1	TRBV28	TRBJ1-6	CASRHRGNSYNSPLHF	TGTGCCAGCAGGCACAGGGGGAACTCCTATAATTCACCCCTCCACTTT
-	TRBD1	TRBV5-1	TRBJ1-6	CASSWDLQGYDSPLHF	TGCGCCAGCAGCTGGGATTTACAGGGGTACGATTCACCCCTCCACTTT
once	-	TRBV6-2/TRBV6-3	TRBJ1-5	CASSSGTLGNQPQHF	TGTGCCAGCAGTTCCGGGACACTGGGTAATCAGCCCCAGCATTTT
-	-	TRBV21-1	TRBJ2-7	CASSKGDYYEQYF	TGTGCCAGCAGCAAAGGGGACTACTACGAGCAGTACTTC
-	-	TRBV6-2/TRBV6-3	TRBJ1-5	CASSYWETNQPQHF	TGTGCCAGCAGTTACTGGGAGACCAATCAGCCCCAGCATTTT
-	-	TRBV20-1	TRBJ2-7	CSATRTPWPEQYF	TGCAGTGCTACACGCACGCCTTGGCCCGAGCAGTACTTC
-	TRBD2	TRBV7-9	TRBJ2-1	CASSGHGGEGPYNEQFF	TGTGCCAGCAGCGGGCACGGAGGGGAGGGCCCCTACAATGAGCAGTTCTTC
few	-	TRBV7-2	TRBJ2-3	CASSQTPGLFTDTQYF	TGTGCCAGCAGCCAAACTCCTGGGCTGTTCACAGATACGCAGTATTTT
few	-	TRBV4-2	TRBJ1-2	CASSQAGQGSGYTF	TGTGCCAGCAGCCAAGCAGGGCAGGGGAGTGGCTACACCTTC
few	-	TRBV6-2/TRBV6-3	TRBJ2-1	CASSYSPDNTYNEQFF	TGTGCCAGCAGTTACTCCCCAGATAATACCTATAATGAGCAGTTCTTC
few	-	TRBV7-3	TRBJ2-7	CASSSEPGQYQGPGYEQYF	TGTGCCAGCAGCTCTGAGCCCGGACAGTACCAAGGGCCAGGCTACGAGCAGTACTTC
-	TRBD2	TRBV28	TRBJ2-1	CASSSLAGRDEQFF	TGTGCCAGCAGTAGCCTAGCGGGAAGGGATGAGCAGTTCTTC
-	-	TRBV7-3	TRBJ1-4	CASSPPGAGRNEKLFF	TGTGCCAGCAGCCCCCCGGGGGCAGGAAGAAACGAAAAACTGTTTTTT
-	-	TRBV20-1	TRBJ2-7	CSTRALTSDSAYEQYF	TGCAGTACTAGAGCCCTTACTTCGGACAGTGCCTACGAGCAGTACTTC
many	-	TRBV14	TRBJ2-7	CASSQELSSYEQYF	TGTGCCAGCAGCCAAGAGTTGTCTAGCTACGAGCAGTACTTC
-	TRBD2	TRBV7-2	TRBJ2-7	CASSLGRGGLPYEQYF	TGTGCCAGCAGCTTAGGGCGGGGGGGCCTTCCCTACGAGCAGTACTTC
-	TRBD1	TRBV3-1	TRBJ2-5	CASSQGPGQGNRETQYF	TGTGCCAGCAGTCAAGGCCCGGGACAGGGTAATCGGGAGACCCAGTACTTC
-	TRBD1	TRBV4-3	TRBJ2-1	CASSQDRDRGSYEQFF	TGCGCCAGCAGCCAAGATCGGGACAGGGGATCGTATGAGCAGTTCTTC
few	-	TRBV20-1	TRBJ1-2	CSARDGVYGYTF	TGCAGTGCTAGAGACGGGGTCTATGGCTACACCTTC
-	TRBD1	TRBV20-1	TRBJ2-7	CSASRGRVYEQYF	TGCAGTGCTAGCAGGGGGCGCGTTTACGAGCAGTACTTC
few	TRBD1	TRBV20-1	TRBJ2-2	CSARVVDRGRGTGELFF	TGCAGTGCTAGAGTAGTGGACAGGGGGCGAGGAACCGGGGAGCTGTTTTTT
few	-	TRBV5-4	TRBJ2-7	CASRTGGRWSNEQYF	TGTGCCAGCAGAACTGGGGGCAGGTGGTCTAACGAGCAGTACTTC
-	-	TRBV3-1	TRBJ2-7	CASSQVSAPYEQYF	TGTGCCAGCAGCCAAGTTTCAGCGCCCTACGAGCAGTACTTC
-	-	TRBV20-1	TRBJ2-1	CSAPRRGALHEQFF	TGCAGTGCCCCCCGGAGGGGGGCGCTCCATGAGCAGTTCTTC
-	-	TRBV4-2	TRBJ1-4	CASSQDGGRKLFF	TGTGCCAGCAGCCAAGATGGGGGCCGGAAACTGTTTTTT